This passage covers 30 T cell receptor beta chains from one sample sequenced in a study of response to subunit inactivated influenza vaccine (dated by TCRdb to 2017 to 2018). The library was built by means of RT-PCR. The run used an Illumina HiSeq 2500. TCRdb reprocessed the public reads (quality trimming at Q25 with fastp, clone calling with MiXCR) and kept in-frame beta chains. Entries are consolidated by CDR3 protein sequence, retaining the most common genes and DNA. This sample lists 430,000 or so distinct CDR3 sequences; roughly 9.7% were detected once. The ten largest account for 9.5% to 15% of the sample. In light of the paper, this sample's time point label describes: approximately 45 days after influenza vaccine administration. The sequencing here drew on PBMCs from blood, taken 45 days after vaccination. All receptors come from a man aged 50-60 years who received an inactivated influenza vaccine. Donor details come from another sample of the same person, matched by shared clones.

This clonotype showed up many times. The chain links TRBV5-1 to TRBJ2-5; the match to TRBD2 covers 7 bases. The CDR3 is 15 amino acids. V shed 4 bases, J shed 4 bases, and the junction held 10 bases outside the gene matches. The germline V gene encodes CDR1 SGHRS and CDR2 YFSETQ. This CDR3 is CASSPGLGGTETQYF. CDR3 in DNA: TGCGCCAGCAGCCCCGGACTAGGAGGTACAGAGACCCAGTACTTC.

This clonotype was counted a few times. V is TRBV24-1 and J is TRBJ2-3, with 12 bases lining up with TRBD2. Germline loops: CDR1 KGHDR, CDR2 SFDVKD. The CDR3 is 16 amino acids. Germline trimming cut 4 bases from V and 4 bases from J; bases unmatched to any gene: 5. CDR3 sequence reads: CATSDPGTSGPDTQYF. CDR3 nucleotides: TGTGCCACCAGTGACCCCGGGACTAGCGGGCCAGATACGCAGTATTTT.

This clonotype was counted at least ten times. This sequence joins TRBV12-3 or TRBV12-4 and TRBJ2-1, with TRBD2 identical over 7 bases. The CDR3 loop spans 15 amino acids. V dropped 6 bases and J dropped 0; count of bases not matched to a gene: 5. The chain's CDR3 is CASRWGGSSYNEQFF. CDR3 in DNA: TGTGCCAGCAGATGGGGAGGGAGCTCCTACAATGAGCAGTTCTTC.

The rearrangement links TRBV28 to TRBJ1-1, with a tentative D call TRBD1 (5 bases). The V and J ends lost 5 bases and 11 bases respectively, with 21 bases between them. The CDR3 runs to 14 residues. Germline loops: CDR1 MDHEN, CDR2 SYDVKM. DNA for the CDR3: TGTGCCAGCAGTACCCTGGCGACAGTAGCACGGGCTTTCTTT. It yields the protein CASSTLATVARAFF.

This clonotype was detected only a few times. The CDR3, as DNA: TGCAGTGCTTCGGCAGGGCTATACGAGCAGTACTTC. Its translation: CSASAGLYEQYF. The chain combines TRBV20-1 with TRBJ2-7, with D perhaps TRBD1 (5 bases). The germline gives CDR1 DFQATT, CDR2 SNEGSKA (reference sequence). V shed 5 bases and J shed 4 bases, with 12 bases lying between them. This CDR3 comprises 12 residues.

The chain is built from TRBV20-1 and TRBJ1-1, with D possibly matching TRBD1 (5 bases). Trimming shortened V by 4 bases and J by 10 bases, and 13 bases separated the two germline ends. The CDR3 length is 11 residues. Looked up from germline, CDR1 is DFQATT and CDR2 is SNEGSKA (reference sequence). Here the CDR3 reads CSAKPDTRAFF. The CDR3 DNA reads TGCAGTGCTAAGCCGGACACGCGAGCTTTCTTT.

The sample holds a few counts of this clonotype. The chain joins TRBV6-2 or TRBV6-3 to TRBJ1-5; TRBD1 aligns across 12 bases. V was pared by 6 bases and J by 6 bases, with 6 bases of the junction left unmatched. The germline V gene has CDR1 MNHEY and CDR2 SVGEGT. CDR3 length: 15 residues. Here the CDR3 DNA reads TGTGCCAGCAGATGGGGACAGGGGGCAGGTCAGCCCCAGCATTTT. It codes for CASRWGQGAGQPQHF.

This clonotype was seen repeatedly, ten times or more. The chain has TRBV5-1 and TRBJ1-1; D is unclear. This CDR3 is 14 amino acids long. Germline V gene lookup returns CDR1 SGHRS and CDR2 YFSETQ. The V gene lost 0 bases and the J gene lost 1 base, with 7 bases spanning the gap. The CDR3 sequence is CASSLAPANTEAFF. CDR3 nucleotides: TGCGCCAGCAGCTTGGCCCCAGCGAACACTGAAGCTTTCTTT.

This clonotype was detected ten times or more. The chain has TRBV5-1 and TRBJ1-2, with D possibly matching TRBD1 (5 bases). The CDR3 contains 14 residues. V was pared by 3 bases and J by 8 bases, with 17 bases between. Per the germline V gene, CDR1 is SGHRS and CDR2 is YFSETQ. CDR3 in amino acids: CASSYRSAGAGYTF. CDR3 coding DNA: TGCGCCAGCAGCTACAGGAGCGCCGGCGCGGGCTACACCTTC.

The gene calls are TRBV12-3 or TRBV12-4 and TRBJ1-5, with TRBD1 as a possible D gene (6 bases). The CDR3 is 14 amino acids. V was trimmed by 8 bases and J by 5 bases, leaving 16 bases between them. The CDR3 spells CASQGLGGDQPQHF. The DNA for the CDR3 is TGTGCCAGCCAGGGGCTCGGGGGGGATCAGCCCCAGCATTTT.

This clonotype occurred a few times. V is TRBV7-9 and J is TRBJ2-5, with D perhaps matching TRBD1 (6 bases). Germline assignment: CDR1 SEHNR and CDR2 FQNEAQ (reference sequence). The CDR3 consists of 14 residues. V lost 5 bases to trimming and J lost 2 bases, with 12 bases between them. CDR3: CASSRTGSQETQYF. In DNA, the CDR3 is TGTGCCAGCAGCCGTACAGGGAGTCAAGAGACCCAGTACTTC.

This clonotype was counted a few times. V gene TRBV5-1 combines with J gene TRBJ1-5; no clear D. The germline gives CDR1 SGHRS, CDR2 YFSETQ. The ends were cut back, 0 bases at V and 5 bases at J, with 9 bases in the middle. This CDR3 comprises 14 residues. Written as DNA, the CDR3 is TGCGCCAGCAGCTTGGGGACGGGGTATCAGCCCCAGCATTTT. Amino acids: CASSLGTGYQPQHF. Drawing the rest from reference TRBV5-1 and TRBJ1-5, the complete variable domain is KAGVTQTPRYLIKTRGQQVTLSCSPISGHRSVSWYQQTPGQGLQFLFEYFSETQRNKGNFPGRFSGRQFSNSRSEMNVSTLELGDSALYLCASSLGTGYQPQHFGDGTRLSIL.

V gene TRBV5-5 combines with J gene TRBJ2-2, with D unclear. V was pared by 1 base and J by 0 bases, with 13 bases between. This CDR3 is 17 amino acids long. The germline V gene encodes CDR1 SGHKS and CDR2 YYEKEE (reference sequence). The CDR3 DNA follows: TGTGCCAGCAGCTTGACGGTTCTAACCTCGAACACCGGGGAGCTGTTTTTT. Its protein product is CASSLTVLTSNTGELFF.

The gene calls are TRBV29-1 and TRBJ1-2; 9 bases are shared with TRBD1. Germline-derived CDR1 and CDR2 are SQVTM and ANQGSEA. This CDR3 comprises 12 residues. Trimming removed 8 bases from V and 4 bases from J; junction bases left unmatched: 5. CDR3 region: CSTPGQGYGYTF. The CDR3, as DNA: TGCAGCACCCCGGGACAGGGCTATGGCTACACCTTC.

This sequence joins TRBV6-5 and TRBJ2-5; a possible D gene is TRBD1 (6 bases). V lost 0 bases to trimming and J lost 5 bases, with 7 bases between them. Per germline, CDR1 MNHEY and CDR2 SVGAGI. The CDR3 extends over 13 amino acids. CDR3 sequence: CASSYSGAETQYF. In DNA form, the CDR3 reads TGTGCCAGCAGTTACTCGGGGGCCGAGACCCAGTACTTC.

In its sample, this clonotype was seen a few times. The chain combines TRBV10-3 with TRBJ1-2; 11 positions match TRBD1. V shed 3 bases, J shed 6 bases, and the junction held 6 bases outside the gene matches. Germline CDR1 and CDR2: ENHRY and SYGVKD. The CDR3 is 15 residues long. The CDR3 region has the DNA TGTGCCATCAGTGAATCCGGGACAGGGGGTAATGGCTACACCTTC. This translates into CAISESGTGGNGYTF.

This chain links TRBV11-2 with TRBJ2-1; D is perhaps TRBD1 or TRBD2 (5 bases each). The V end was cut by 5 bases, the J end by 9 bases, with 20 bases between. The CDR3 contains 15 residues. The germline V gene has CDR1 SGHAT and CDR2 FQNNGV. This CDR3 is CASSDHLEGLPEQFF. The CDR3 nucleotides are TGTGCCAGCAGCGACCACCTCGAGGGGCTTCCTGAGCAGTTCTTC. Complete variable domain (other parts from reference TRBV11-2 and TRBJ2-1): EAGVAQSPRYKIIEKRQSVAFWCNPISGHATLYWYQQILGQGPKLLIQFQNNGVVDDSQLPKDRFSAERLKGVDSTLKIQPAKLEDSAVYLCASSDHLEGLPEQFFGPGTRLTVL.

This clonotype was found a few times. The V and J genes are TRBV20-1 and TRBJ1-2; no clear D gene. V lost 1 base and J 1 base, leaving 19 bases between the germline ends. CDR1 and CDR2 (germline): DFQATT, SNEGSKA (reference sequence). The CDR3 consists of 17 residues. This CDR3 is CSARAPRTGIRNYGYTF. CDR3 in DNA: TGCAGTGCTAGAGCCCCCCGGACCGGGATTCGTAACTATGGCTACACCTTC.

This clonotype was seen a few times. The V call is TRBV5-1, the J call TRBJ2-7, with D hard to call. The CDR3 sequence is 13 residues long. Trimming shortened V by 2 bases and J by 2 bases, and 8 bases separated the two germline ends. Per the germline V gene, CDR1 is SGHRS and CDR2 is YFSETQ. In DNA, the CDR3 is TGCGCCAGCAGCTTCTTCCTCGCCTACGAGCAGTACTTC. This codes for CASSFFLAYEQYF.

The chain is built from TRBV12-3 or TRBV12-4 and TRBJ2-7, with no clear D. Trimming cost V 4 bases and J 6 bases, with 16 bases left between them. The CDR3 is made up of 14 amino acids. In nucleotides, the CDR3 is TGTGCCAGCAGTTCGGTGGCCAGGAGATGCGAGCAGTACTTC. Its protein product is CASSSVARRCEQYF.

This clonotype has ten or more counts. V and J are TRBV5-5 and TRBJ1-5; D remains ambiguous. The germline V gene has CDR1 SGHKS and CDR2 YYEKEE (reference sequence). This CDR3 is 14 amino acids long. Trimming pared 0 bases from V and 3 bases from J, leaving 7 bases between. CDR3 in amino acids: CASSLGLYNQPQHF. DNA of the CDR3: TGTGCCAGCAGCTTGGGACTTTACAATCAGCCCCAGCATTTT.

There are many counts of this clonotype. This chain joins TRBV20-1 and TRBJ2-7; possibly TRBD1 or TRBD2 for D (5 bases each). Germline assignment: CDR1 DFQATT and CDR2 SNEGSKA (reference sequence). This CDR3 region has 12 residues. Trimming shortened V by 3 bases and J by 6 bases, and 12 bases separated the two germline ends. The CDR3, as DNA: TGCAGTGCTAGGACGGGGCGGGTCGAGCAGTACTTC. This codes for CSARTGRVEQYF.

This clonotype occurred a few times. The V gene is TRBV20-1, the J gene TRBJ2-1; 12 bases line up with TRBD2. Germline CDR1 reads DFQATT; CDR2 reads SNEGSKA (reference sequence). The V and J ends lost 0 bases and 1 base, in that order; junction bases with no gene match: 4. The CDR3 totals 17 residues. The CDR3 spells CSAREKGLAGSYNEQFF. In DNA, the CDR3 is TGCAGTGCTAGAGAGAAAGGACTAGCGGGGTCCTACAATGAGCAGTTCTTC.

This chain uses TRBV3-1 with TRBJ2-7; 10 nucleotides align to TRBD2. Germline values: CDR1 LGHDT, CDR2 YNNKEL (reference sequence). V trimming: 1 base; J trimming: 7 bases; junction bases outside the gene matches: 7. This CDR3 contains 15 residues. CDR3 sequence (DNA): TGTGCCAGCAGCCAAGGCGGGCTAGCGGGAGTTGAGCAGTACTTC. Translating it yields CASSQGGLAGVEQYF.

This rearrangement joins TRBV6-1 to TRBJ1-6; no clear D gene. V lost 5 bases, J lost 10 bases, and 15 bases lay in between. CDR3 length: 14 amino acids. CDR1 and CDR2 from the germline V gene are MNHNS and SASEGT. In DNA form, the CDR3 reads TGTGCCAGCAGTAACAGCGGCGGCGCCTCACCCCTCCACTTT. Its translation is CASSNSGGASPLHF.

This clonotype was recorded at least ten times. The rearrangement joins TRBV7-2 to TRBJ2-2; the D is unclear. The germline V and J ends were trimmed by 1 base and 0 bases, with 3 bases remaining between them. Germline V gene sequence: CDR1 SGHTA, CDR2 FQGNSA. CDR3 length equals 14 residues. CDR3 DNA sequence: TGTGCCAGCAGCTTAGTGTCGAACACCGGGGAGCTGTTTTTT. Translation: CASSLVSNTGELFF.

This clonotype was seen a few times. V and J are TRBV11-2 and TRBJ1-4, with D unclear. Germline V gives CDR1 SGHAT, CDR2 FQNNGV. The CDR3 consists of 13 residues. V lost 5 bases and J 8 bases, leaving 12 bases between the germline ends. CDR3 in DNA: TGTGCCAGCAGCAGAGGACCGGACGAAAAACTGTTTTTT. Translated, it gives CASSRGPDEKLFF.

This clonotype was seen more than once but under ten times. CDR3 bases: TGTGCCAGCAGCACCCCGACAGGGTCTAAGACCCAGTACTTC. Translating it yields CASSTPTGSKTQYF. V and J are TRBV7-9 and TRBJ2-5; 7 nucleotides line up with TRBD1. The CDR3 is made up of 14 amino acids. Trimming took 5 bases from V and 6 from J; bases not matched to a gene: 9. Looked up from germline, CDR1 is SEHNR and CDR2 is FQNEAQ (reference sequence).

This clonotype has only a few counts. This sequence joins TRBV15 and TRBJ2-5; TRBD2 aligns across 8 bases. Germline CDR1 reads LNHNV; CDR2 reads YYDKDF (reference sequence). V shed 0 bases, J shed 5 bases, and the junction held 8 bases outside the gene matches. There are 16 residues in the CDR3. The CDR3 DNA follows: TGTGCCACCAGCAGAGATCGAGAAGCGGGGGTCGAGACCCAGTACTTC. This sequence encodes CATSRDREAGVETQYF.

The chain combines TRBV29-1 with TRBJ2-7; the match to TRBD2 covers 7 bases. This CDR3 has 13 residues. V lost 6 bases to trimming and J lost 0 bases; unmatched junction nucleotides: 5. Looked up from germline, CDR1 is SQVTM and CDR2 is ANQGSEA. The CDR3 DNA sequence: TGCAGCGTGGGGACGGGGGGCTCCTACGAGCAGTACTTC. Amino acids: CSVGTGGSYEQYF.